This record concerns one T cell receptor beta chain sequence. No antigen is known for it. This CDR3 has 14 amino acids. Germline V CDR1 and CDR2: MDHEN, SYDVKM. V shed 2 bases, J shed 7 bases, and the junction held 2 bases outside the gene matches. Generated by immunoSEQ multiplex PCR, the TCRdb table keeps only in-frame clones and is missing some. The data hold about 8,300 clones, with around 90% observed a single time. This record belongs to a study of lymphopenia after photon versus proton radiotherapy. Study-wide results and limits: Larger post-nadir TCR diversity loss correlated inversely with survival in deceased patients. Post-nadir diversity loss with photons came from oligoclonal expansion, particularly CD8+ Temra cells. Photon-treated patients lost naive T cells and TCR diversity; proton-treated stayed stable. Survival link was tested only in deceased patients; proton benefit remains a possibility.

The sample here was peripheral blood, taken from a patient treated with photon-based radiotherapy. The gene calls are TRBV28 and TRBJ1-6; 7 bases fit TRBD1. The clonotype originates from a man older than 75 with cholangiocarcinoma. For the CDR3, the DNA is TGTGCCAGCAGTTTAACAGGGGAGAATTCACCCCTCCACTTT. It is translated as CASSLTGENSPLHF.